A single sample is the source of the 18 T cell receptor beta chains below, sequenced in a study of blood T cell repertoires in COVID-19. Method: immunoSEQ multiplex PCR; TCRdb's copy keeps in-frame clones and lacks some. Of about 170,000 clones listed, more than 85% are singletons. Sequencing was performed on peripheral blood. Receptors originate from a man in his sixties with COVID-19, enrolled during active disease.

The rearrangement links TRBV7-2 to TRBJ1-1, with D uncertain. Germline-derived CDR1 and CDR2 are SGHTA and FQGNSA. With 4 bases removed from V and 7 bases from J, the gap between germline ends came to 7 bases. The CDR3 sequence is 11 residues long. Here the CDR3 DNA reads TGTGCCAGCAGCTCCCAGATTGAAGCTTTCTTT. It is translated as CASSSQIEAFF.

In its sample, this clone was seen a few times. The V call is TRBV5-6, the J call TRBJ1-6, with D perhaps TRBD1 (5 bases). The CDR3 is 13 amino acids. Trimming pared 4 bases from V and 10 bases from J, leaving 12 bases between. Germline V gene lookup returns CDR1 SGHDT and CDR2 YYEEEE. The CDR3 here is CASSPLGASPLHF. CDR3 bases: TGTGCCAGCAGCCCATTAGGGGCCTCACCCCTCCACTTT.

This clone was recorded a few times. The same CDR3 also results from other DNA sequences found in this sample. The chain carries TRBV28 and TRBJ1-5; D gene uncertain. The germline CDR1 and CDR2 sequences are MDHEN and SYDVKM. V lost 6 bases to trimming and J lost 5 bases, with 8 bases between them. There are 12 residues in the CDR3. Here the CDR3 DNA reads TGTGCCAGCAGCCTCTCGGATCAGCCCCAGCATTTT. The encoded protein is CASSLSDQPQHF. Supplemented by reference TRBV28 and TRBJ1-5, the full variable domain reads DVKVTQSSRYLVKRTGEKVFLECVQDMDHENMFWYRQDPGLGLRLIYFSYDVKMKEKGDIPEGYSVSREKKERFSLILESASTNQTSMYLCASSLSDQPQHFGDGTRLSIL.

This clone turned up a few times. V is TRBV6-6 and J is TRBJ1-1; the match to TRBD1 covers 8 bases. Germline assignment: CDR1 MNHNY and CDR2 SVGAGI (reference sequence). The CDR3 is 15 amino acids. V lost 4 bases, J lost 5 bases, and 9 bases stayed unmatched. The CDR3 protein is CASSSQGQGGTEAFF. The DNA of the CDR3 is TGTGCCAGCAGTTCCCAAGGACAGGGTGGTACTGAAGCTTTCTTT.

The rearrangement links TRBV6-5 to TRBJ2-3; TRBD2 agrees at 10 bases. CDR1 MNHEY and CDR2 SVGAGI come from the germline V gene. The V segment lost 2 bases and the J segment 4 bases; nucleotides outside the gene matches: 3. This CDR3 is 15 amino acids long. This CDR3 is CASSYLAGEADTQYF. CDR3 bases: TGTGCCAGCAGTTACCTAGCGGGAGAGGCAGATACGCAGTATTTT.

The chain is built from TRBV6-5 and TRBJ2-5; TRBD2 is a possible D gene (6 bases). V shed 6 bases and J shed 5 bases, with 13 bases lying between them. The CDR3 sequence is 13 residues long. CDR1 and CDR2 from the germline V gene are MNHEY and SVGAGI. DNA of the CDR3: TGTGCCAGCAGGCGGGCACGGGGGGAGACCCAGTACTTC. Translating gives CASRRARGETQYF.

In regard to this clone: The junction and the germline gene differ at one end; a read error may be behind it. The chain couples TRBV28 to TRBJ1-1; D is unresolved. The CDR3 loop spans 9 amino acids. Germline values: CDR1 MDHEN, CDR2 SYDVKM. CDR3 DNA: TGTGCCAGCAGTTCCGTCAGGATCTTT. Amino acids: CASSSVRIF. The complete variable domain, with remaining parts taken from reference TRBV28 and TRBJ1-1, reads DVKVTQSSRYLVKRTGEKVFLECVQDMDHENMFWYRQDPGLGLRLIYFSYDVKMKEKGDIPEGYSVSREKKERFSLILESASTNQTSMYLCASSSVRIFGQGTRLTVV.

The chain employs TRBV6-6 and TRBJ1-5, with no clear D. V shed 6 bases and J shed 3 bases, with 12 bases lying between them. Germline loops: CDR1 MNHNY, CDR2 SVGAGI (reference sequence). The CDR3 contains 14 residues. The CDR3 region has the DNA TGTGCCAGCAGCCCGGACGGGAACAATCAGCCCCAGCATTTT. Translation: CASSPDGNNQPQHF.

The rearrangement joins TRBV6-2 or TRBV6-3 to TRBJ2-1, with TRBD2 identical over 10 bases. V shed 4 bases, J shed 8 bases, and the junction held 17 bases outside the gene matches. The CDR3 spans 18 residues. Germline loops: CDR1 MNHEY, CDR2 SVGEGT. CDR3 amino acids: CASSFNPLLAGKFDEQFF. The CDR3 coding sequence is TGTGCCAGCAGTTTCAACCCCCTACTAGCGGGGAAGTTCGATGAGCAGTTCTTC.

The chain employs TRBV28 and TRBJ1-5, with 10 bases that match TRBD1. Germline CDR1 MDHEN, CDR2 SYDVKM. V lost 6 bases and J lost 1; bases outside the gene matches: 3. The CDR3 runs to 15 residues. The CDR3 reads CASRGQGGSNQPQHF. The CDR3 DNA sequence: TGTGCCAGCAGAGGACAGGGGGGGAGCAATCAGCCCCAGCATTTT.

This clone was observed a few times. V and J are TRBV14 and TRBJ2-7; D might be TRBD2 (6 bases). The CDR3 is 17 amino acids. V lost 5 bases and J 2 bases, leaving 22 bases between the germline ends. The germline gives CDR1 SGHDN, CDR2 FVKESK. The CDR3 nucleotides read TGTGCCAGCAGCTCGCTGGGTTGGAGGGGCCGGGCCTACGAGCAGTACTTC. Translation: CASSSLGWRGRAYEQYF. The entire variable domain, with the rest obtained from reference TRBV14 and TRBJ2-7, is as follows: EAGVTQFPSHSVIEKGQTVTLRCDPISGHDNLYWYRRVMGKEIKFLLHFVKESKQDESGMPNNRFLAERTGGTYSTLKVQPAELEDSGVYFCASSSLGWRGRAYEQYFGPGTRLTVT.

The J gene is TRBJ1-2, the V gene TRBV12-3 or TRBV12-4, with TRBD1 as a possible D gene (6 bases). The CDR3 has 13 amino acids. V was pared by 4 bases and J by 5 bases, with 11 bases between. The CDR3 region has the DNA TGTGCCAGCAGTTCCCAGGGGTCGTATGGCTACACCTTC. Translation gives CASSSQGSYGYTF.

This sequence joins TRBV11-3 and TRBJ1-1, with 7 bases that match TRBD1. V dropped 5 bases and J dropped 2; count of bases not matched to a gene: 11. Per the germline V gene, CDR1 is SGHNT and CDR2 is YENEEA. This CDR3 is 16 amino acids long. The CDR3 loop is CASSPLLYRGNTEAFF. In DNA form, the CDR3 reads TGTGCCAGCAGCCCGCTCCTATACAGGGGAAACACTGAAGCTTTCTTT.

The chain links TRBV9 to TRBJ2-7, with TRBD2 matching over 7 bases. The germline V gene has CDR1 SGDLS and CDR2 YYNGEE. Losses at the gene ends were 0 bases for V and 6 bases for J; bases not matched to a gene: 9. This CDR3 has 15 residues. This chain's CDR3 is CASSVEGRESAEQYF. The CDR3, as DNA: TGTGCCAGCAGCGTAGAGGGGCGGGAGTCCGCCGAGCAGTACTTC.

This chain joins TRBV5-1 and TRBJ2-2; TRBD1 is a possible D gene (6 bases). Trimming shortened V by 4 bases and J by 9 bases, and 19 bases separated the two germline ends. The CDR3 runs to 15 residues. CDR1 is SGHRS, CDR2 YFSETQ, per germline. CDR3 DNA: TGCGCCAGCAGCCTCGAGTCAGGGGAAGGAAGGGAGCTGTTTTTT. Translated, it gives CASSLESGEGRELFF.

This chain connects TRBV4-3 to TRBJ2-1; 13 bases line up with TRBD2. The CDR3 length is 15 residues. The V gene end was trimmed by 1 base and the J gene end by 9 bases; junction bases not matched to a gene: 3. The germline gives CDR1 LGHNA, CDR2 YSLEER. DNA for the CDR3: TGCGCCAGCAGCCAAGGATGGACTAGCGGGAGTGAGCAGTTCTTC. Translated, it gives CASSQGWTSGSEQFF.

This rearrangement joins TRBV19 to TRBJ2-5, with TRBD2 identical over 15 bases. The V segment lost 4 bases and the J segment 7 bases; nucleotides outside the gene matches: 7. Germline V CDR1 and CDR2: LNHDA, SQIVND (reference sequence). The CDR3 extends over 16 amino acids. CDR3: CASSTGTSGGIMTQYF. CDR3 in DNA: TGTGCCAGTAGTACCGGGACTAGCGGGGGGATAATGACCCAGTACTTC.

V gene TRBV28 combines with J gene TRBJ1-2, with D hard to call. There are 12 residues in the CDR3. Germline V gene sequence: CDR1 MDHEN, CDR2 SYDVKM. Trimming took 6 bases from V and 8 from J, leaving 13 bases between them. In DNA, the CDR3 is TGTGCCAGCAGGACCCCGGGGTTCGGCTACACCTTC. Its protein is CASRTPGFGYTF.